This entry concerns a single T cell receptor beta chain. As handled by the study authors: Amplification of reference gene primers was used by the study to estimate nucleated cell counts. Produced via immunoSEQ multiplex PCR; TCRdb's table is partial and in-frame only. V, J and clone size were drawn from that table, and D and trimming were deduced from the DNA. The table shows 200,000 to 250,000 clones, with 65% to 85% occurring only once. CDR1 and CDR2 (germline): GTSNPN, SVGIG (reference sequence). V dropped 5 bases and J dropped 2 bases, with 10 bases sitting between them. The CDR3 spans 13 residues. The data belong to a study of blood T cell repertoires in COVID-19. Across 20 to 25 US areas, participants ranged in age from roughly 18 to 95 years. Membership in each cohort depended on participant-reported clinical history.

The sequenced sample consisted of PBMCs or T cells enriched from blood (not recorded which). The chain joins TRBV30 to TRBJ1-3; D gene unclear. This clonotype originated in a man aged 30 to 39 with acute COVID-19. CDR3 DNA sequence: TGTGCCTGGGGACCGAACACTGGAAACACCATATATTTT. Its protein is CAWGPNTGNTIYF. Full variable domain (outside the CDR3, taken from reference TRBV30 and TRBJ1-3): SQTIHQWPATLVQPVGSPLSLECTVEGTSNPNLYWYRQAAGRGLQLLFYSVGIGQISSEVPQNLSASRPQDRQFILSSKKLLLSDSGFYLCAWGPNTGNTIYFGEGSWLTVV.